This TCR beta chain was retrieved from a study of blood T cell repertoires in COVID-19. Assay used: immunoSEQ multiplex PCR; TCRdb lists only in-frame clones, some missing. The table has around 140,000 clones, 70% to 90% seen once. Trimming shortened V by 5 bases and J by 5 bases, and 13 bases separated the two germline ends. The CDR3 loop spans 14 amino acids. Germline V CDR1 and CDR2: SGHVS, FQNEAQ. Sequenced: peripheral blood. V usage is TRBV7-8 and J usage is TRBJ1-5; D is unclear. The sequence derives from a man aged 65 to 79 with active COVID-19. The CDR3 region has the DNA TGTGCCAGCAGCGATTATCAGGAATATCAGCCCCAGCATTTT. It codes for CASSDYQEYQPQHF. Full variable domain (rest looked up from reference TRBV7-8 and TRBJ1-5): GAGVSQSPRYKVAKRGQDVALRCDPISGHVSLFWYQQALGQGPEFLTYFQNEAQLDKSGLPSDRFFAERPEGSVSTLKIQRTQQEDSAVYLCASSDYQEYQPQHFGDGTRLSIL.